The next 5 T cell receptor beta chains were all read from a single sample in a study of T cell responses to AZD1222 COVID-19 vaccine. Here immunoSEQ multiplex PCR was the method, and the copy in TCRdb shows in-frame clones only, minus some. The table includes under 200,000 clones, 85% to 95% detected once. Sequencing used peripheral blood, obtained on day 0 of AZD1222 vaccination. Receptors originate from an adult in good health.

The CDR3 DNA is TGTGCCATCGGAGAGGGGGCAGGCTATGGCTACACCTTC. Its protein is CAIGEGAGYGYTF. The chain is built from TRBV10-3 and TRBJ1-2, with 7 nucleotides matching TRBD1. This CDR3 is built from 13 residues. The V gene end was trimmed by 8 bases and the J gene end by 4 bases; junction bases not matched to a gene: 7. Germline loops: CDR1 ENHRY, CDR2 SYGVKD.

The chain uses TRBV15 and TRBJ2-3, with 11 positions matching TRBD1. Germline V gene data show CDR1 as LNHNV and CDR2 as YYDKDF (reference sequence). This CDR3 is built from 16 residues. With 0 bases clipped from V and 4 bases from J, the junction kept 3 bases outside the gene matches. The CDR3 region has the DNA TGTGCCACCAGCAGAGATAGGACAGGGGGCCCAGATACGCAGTATTTT. Its protein product is CATSRDRTGGPDTQYF.

J is TRBJ1-1 and V is TRBV5-1; D may be TRBD1 (6 bases). Germline lookup yields CDR1 SGHRS and CDR2 YFSETQ. V was trimmed by 0 bases and J by 5 bases, leaving 17 bases between them. This CDR3 is built from 16 residues. The CDR3 sequence is CASSLAALRGGTEAFF. The DNA for the CDR3 is TGCGCCAGCAGCTTGGCGGCTCTGCGAGGGGGTACTGAAGCTTTCTTT.

This chain uses TRBV3-1 (or the pseudogene TRBV3-2) with TRBJ2-2; 7 bases fit TRBD2. The germline CDR1 and CDR2 sequences are LGHDT and YNNKEL (reference sequence). The CDR3 has 16 amino acids. With 2 bases clipped from V and 6 bases from J, the junction kept 9 bases outside the gene matches. The CDR3 nucleotides are TGTGCCAGCAGCCAATTTGGGGGGGTTCGGCCCGGGGAGCTGTTTTTT. Its translation is CASSQFGGVRPGELFF.

V usage is TRBV9 and J usage is TRBJ1-6, with D uncertain. V lost 1 base and J 9 bases, leaving 17 bases between the germline ends. The CDR3 contains 16 residues. Germline CDR1 reads SGDLS; CDR2 reads YYNGEE. Written as DNA, the CDR3 is TGTGCCAGCAGCGTAAGAGAGGGTACTATGGGTTCACCCCTCCACTTT. Encoded protein: CASSVREGTMGSPLHF.